This T cell receptor beta chain was obtained from a study of shared clonotypes between healthy human individuals. The J segment lost 3 bases and the V segment lost 5 bases, leaving 7 bases of the junction unmatched. Germline lookup yields CDR1 MNHEY and CDR2 SMNVEV (reference sequence). The CDR3 consists of 15 residues. Sorted-subset replicate PCRs used around 200 ng DNA, about 30,000 T cell genomes. Assay used: immunoSEQ multiplex PCR; TCRdb lists only in-frame clones, some missing. The sample contains 2,500,000 or so clones, roughly 93% of which appear only once. The TCR was taken from a man younger than 30 in good health. Some clones in this sample may be carry-over from other donors' samples. Input material: naive CD4+ T cells from PBMCs. Regarding subset: CD45RA+ positively selected. The chain carries TRBV27 and TRBJ1-5; 7 nucleotides agree with TRBD1. The DNA for the CDR3 is TGTGCCAGCAGTCCCCGGGACAGAGACAATCAGCCCCAGCATTTT. This translates into CASSPRDRDNQPQHF.